This TCR beta chain comes out of a study of cytomegalovirus exposure and HLA in healthy donors. Whole-study results and caveats: Sequencing likely caused a cluster of highly shared sequence variants.

60 Vbeta and 13 Jbeta primers were used in PCR. This table comes from immunoSEQ multiplex PCR, and its TCRdb copy is limited to in-frame clones, with some not included. Of around 80,000 clones listed, 9.5% to 13% are singletons. This clone was seen a few times. Antigen unknown. This CDR3 comprises 17 residues. The V end was cut by 1 base, the J end by 0 bases, with 16 bases between. Germline V gene lookup returns CDR1 GTSNPN and CDR2 SVGIG (reference sequence). The chain carries TRBV30 and TRBJ1-5; perhaps TRBD1 as D (6 bases). This clonotype was obtained from a man in his fifties or sixties in good health and CMV-seropositive. The material sequenced was PBMCs. Here the CDR3 DNA reads TGTGCCTGGAGTGGGGACACCCACCTTGCTAGCAATCAGCCCCAGCATTTT. Amino acids: CAWSGDTHLASNQPQHF.